What follows is one TCR beta chain and its context. It lacks a known antigen. One base away there is no much larger clone; base qualities are not given. Samples from volunteer blood donors who had recovered from COVID-19 were contributed by a second Seattle source. Each collaborating institution followed its own protocols to collect whole blood in K2EDTA tubes. For TCRbeta analysis, collaborators shipped samples as frozen whole blood, isolated PBMCs, or DNA extracted from either of those sample types. TCRbeta CDR3 regions were amplified from genomic DNA using the immunoSEQ Assay, a bias-controlled multiplex PCR. For the original study's pipeline: Within the assay, amplification of reference gene primers was used to estimate how many nucleated cells each sample contained. To quantify the absolute abundance of each unique TCRbeta CDR3 rearrangement, sequence reads were collapsed and filtered. For each sample, productive Simpson clonality was calculated as the square root of Simpson's diversity index across productive rearrangements. This is the immuneACCESS table as TCRdb keeps it, with only in-frame sequences that have V and J called. A part of the clones is gone; compared with another copy, unresolved V genes explain less than half, and the rest is unexplained. From that table come the V and J calls and clone size; the DNA was used to work out D and trimming. The sample profile shows under 250,000 clones; around 86% of them were found once. In total, the top ten clones hold about 1.6% of the sample.

CDR3 length: 15 amino acids, cysteine to phenylalanine. Just CDR3 DNA is preserved here, 45 bases in frame from base 1. The germline V gene sets CDR1 to SNHLY and CDR2 to FYNNEI. Ends trimmed: V by 6 bases, J by 1 base; bases unmatched to a gene: 2. These data come from a study of blood T cell repertoires in COVID-19 (dated by TCRdb to 2020 to 2021). A note on the overall study: The collaborator samples originated in the United States, Italy and Spain and spanned the acute and convalescent phases of COVID-19. Sample metadata almost always included a de-identified subject ID, COVID-19 status, age in years and sex. The prospective study material was composed of cDNA or gDNA derived from T cells, B-cell-depleted T cells, or PBMCs. Subjects who had been exposed to COVID-19, were actively infected with it, or had recovered from it provided the deeply sampled blood TCRbeta repertoires that made up the dataset. A freely available public database, intended as a resource for researchers studying the immune response to SARS-CoV-2, is where the repertoires were released. The samples were drawn from two sources: the first 160 participants of the ongoing ImmuneRACE study, and 950 to 1,500 subjects contributed by 6 global collaborators. Where available, HLA class I and class II types were obtained from metadata supplied by the sample provider rather than from assay-based typing.

Broad study findings and their caveats: The amount of clinical and demographic metadata varied by source and participant and was provided uncurated.

This receptor chain uses TRBV2 and TRBJ2-3; the junction holds 12 bases that match TRBD2. Sequenced material: peripheral blood. The TCR was taken from a woman aged 55-69 years who had recovered from COVID-19. The nucleotide sequence is TGTGCCAGCAGAAGGACTAGCGGGGGCACAGATACGCAGTATTTT. This codes for CASRRTSGGTDTQYF. Supplemented by the reference TRBV2 and TRBJ2-3 proteins around the CDR3, the complete variable domain is EPEVTQTPSHQVTQMGQEVILRCVPISNHLYFYWYRQILGQKVEFLVSFYNNEISEKSEIFDDQFSVERPDGSNFTLKIRSTKLEDSAMYFCASRRTSGGTDTQYFGPGTRLTVL.